This entry concerns a single TCR beta chain. The sample comes from a study of control samples from healthy donors and cancer patients. Profiling relied on immunoSEQ multiplex PCR, and the TCRdb table lists in-frame clones only, not all of them. The table records roughly 170,000 clones, approximately 92% of them present only once. The CDR3 length is 17 residues. Germline values: CDR1 SNHLY, CDR2 FYNNEI. With V trimmed by 8 bases and J by 7 bases, 21 bases remained unmatched. V gene TRBV2 combines with J gene TRBJ2-7, with 9 nucleotides matching TRBD1. The sequencing sample was made of blood. The TCR was taken from a man in his late teens or twenties in good health. The CDR3 nucleotides are TGTGCCAGCCTTAGGTTTAAGGGGGACAGGGTCCCCGGGGAGCAGTACTTC. Translating gives CASLRFKGDRVPGEQYF.